Here is one T cell receptor delta chain with its context. The antigen is unknown. The translation of this DNA and the TCRdb protein of a much larger clone differ at residue 13, probably owing to a read error; the protein shown here is translated from the DNA. TCRdb re-processed the multiplex PCR reads using CATT. The sample lists approximately 2,200 delta-chain clones; over 1.3% were seen once. The sample belongs to a study of gamma delta lymphoproliferative disorders and STAT genes. Overall study results and limits: Control T cells likely spanned varied maturation stages, whereas leukemic cells were skewed toward terminal effectors.

Sequencing used genomic DNA taken from PBMCs of patients and controls. The CDR3 covers 14 residues. The germline CDR1 and CDR2 sequences are GEAIGNYY and EKD. The chain uses TRDV2 and TRDJ1; 8 bases are shared with TRDD3. The TCR originated in a human donor in good health. Material for sequencing was blood. CDR3 sequence (DNA): TGTGCCTGTGACAAACTGGGGGGTACCGATAAACTCACCTTT. Residues: CACDKLGGTDKLTF.